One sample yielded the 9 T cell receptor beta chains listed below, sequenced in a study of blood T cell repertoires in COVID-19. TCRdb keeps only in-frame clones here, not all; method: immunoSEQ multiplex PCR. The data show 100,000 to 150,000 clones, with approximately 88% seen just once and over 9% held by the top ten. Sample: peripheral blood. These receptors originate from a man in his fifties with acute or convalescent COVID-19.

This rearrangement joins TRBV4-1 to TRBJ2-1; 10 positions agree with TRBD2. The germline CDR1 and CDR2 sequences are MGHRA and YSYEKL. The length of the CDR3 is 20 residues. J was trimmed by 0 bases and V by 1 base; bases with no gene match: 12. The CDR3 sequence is CASSQATSGAPLGSYNEQFF. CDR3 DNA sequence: TGCGCCAGCAGCCAAGCCACTAGCGGGGCCCCCCTGGGCTCCTACAATGAGCAGTTCTTC.

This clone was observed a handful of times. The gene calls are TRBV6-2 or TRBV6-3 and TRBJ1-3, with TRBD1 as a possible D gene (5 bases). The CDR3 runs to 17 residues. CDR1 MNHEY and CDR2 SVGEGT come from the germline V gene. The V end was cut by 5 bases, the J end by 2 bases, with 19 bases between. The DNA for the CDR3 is TGTGCCAGCAGTCCACACATCCAGGGTCAGCCTGGAAACACCATATATTTT. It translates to CASSPHIQGQPGNTIYF.

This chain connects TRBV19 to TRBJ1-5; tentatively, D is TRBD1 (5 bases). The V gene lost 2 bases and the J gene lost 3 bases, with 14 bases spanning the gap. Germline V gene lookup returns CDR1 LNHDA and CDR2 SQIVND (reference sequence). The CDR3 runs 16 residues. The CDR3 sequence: CASSIPRGSYNQPQHF. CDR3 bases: TGTGCCAGTAGTATACCCCGGGGGAGCTACAATCAGCCCCAGCATTTT.

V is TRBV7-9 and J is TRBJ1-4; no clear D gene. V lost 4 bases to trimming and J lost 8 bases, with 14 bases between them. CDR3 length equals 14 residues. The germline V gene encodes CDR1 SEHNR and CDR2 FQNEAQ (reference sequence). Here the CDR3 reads CASSSPGGGEKLFF. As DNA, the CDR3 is TGTGCCAGCAGCTCCCCCGGCGGAGGCGAAAAACTGTTTTTT.

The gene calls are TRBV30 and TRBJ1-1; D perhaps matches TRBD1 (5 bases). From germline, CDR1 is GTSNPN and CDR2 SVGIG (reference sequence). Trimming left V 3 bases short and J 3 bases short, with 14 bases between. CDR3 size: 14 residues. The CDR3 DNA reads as TGTGCCTGGAGGAACAAGGGGTTATACACTGAAGCTTTCTTT. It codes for CAWRNKGLYTEAFF.

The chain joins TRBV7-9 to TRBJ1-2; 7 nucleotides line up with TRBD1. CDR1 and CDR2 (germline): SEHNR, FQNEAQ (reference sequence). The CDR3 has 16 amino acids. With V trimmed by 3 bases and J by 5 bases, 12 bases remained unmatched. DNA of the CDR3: TGTGCCAGCAGCTTGCTGGTGCCGGGACAGTTGTATGGCTACACCTTC. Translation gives CASSLLVPGQLYGYTF.

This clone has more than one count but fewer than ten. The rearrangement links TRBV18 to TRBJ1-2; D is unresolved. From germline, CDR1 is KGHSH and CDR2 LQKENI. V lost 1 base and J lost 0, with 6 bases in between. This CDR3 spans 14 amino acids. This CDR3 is CASSPLSANYGYTF. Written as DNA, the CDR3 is TGTGCCAGCTCACCACTGTCCGCTAACTATGGCTACACCTTC.

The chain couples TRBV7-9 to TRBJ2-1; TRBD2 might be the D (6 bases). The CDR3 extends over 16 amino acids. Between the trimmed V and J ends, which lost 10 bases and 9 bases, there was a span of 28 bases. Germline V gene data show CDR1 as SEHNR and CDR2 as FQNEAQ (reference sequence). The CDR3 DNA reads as TGTGCCACTATACCCAGGGTTACCCGACTAGATCCTGAGCAGTTCTTC. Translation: CATIPRVTRLDPEQFF.

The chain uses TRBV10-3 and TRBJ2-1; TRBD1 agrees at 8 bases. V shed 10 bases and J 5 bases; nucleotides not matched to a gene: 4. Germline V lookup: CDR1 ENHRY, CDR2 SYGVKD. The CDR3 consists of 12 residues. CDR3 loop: CATTTGDNEQFF. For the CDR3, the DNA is TGTGCCACAACGACAGGGGACAATGAGCAGTTCTTC.